This T cell receptor (beta chain) was profiled in a study of blood T cell repertoires in COVID-19. Study-wide background: PBMCs, B-cell-depleted T cells, or T cells provided the cDNA or gDNA that made up the material.

Data came from immunoSEQ multiplex PCR; TCRdb stores just in-frame clones and leaves some out. The repertoire holds some 260,000 clones, with 70% to 85% as singletons. Sequences were obtained from peripheral blood. This receptor was taken from a woman aged 80 or over with acute or convalescent COVID-19.

CDR3 in DNA: TGTGCCAGCAGCCCCGGGACAGGGGGCTACACCATATATTTT. Amino acids: CASSPGTGGYTIYF. This sequence joins TRBV3-1 (or the pseudogene TRBV3-2) and TRBJ1-3; 12 bases agree with TRBD1. The CDR3 consists of 14 residues. CDR1 and CDR2 (germline): LGHDT, YNNKEL (reference sequence). V trimming: 4 bases; J trimming: 8 bases; junction bases outside the gene matches: 3.